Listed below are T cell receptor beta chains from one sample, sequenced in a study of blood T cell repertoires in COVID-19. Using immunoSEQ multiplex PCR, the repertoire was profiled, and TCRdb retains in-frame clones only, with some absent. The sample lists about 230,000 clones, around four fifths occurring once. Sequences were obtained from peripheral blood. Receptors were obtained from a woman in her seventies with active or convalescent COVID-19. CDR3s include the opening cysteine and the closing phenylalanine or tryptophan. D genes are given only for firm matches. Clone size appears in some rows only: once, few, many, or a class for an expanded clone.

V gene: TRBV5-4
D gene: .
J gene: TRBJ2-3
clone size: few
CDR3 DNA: TGTGCCAGCAGCTTAACTTCTAGCACAGATACGCAGTATTTT
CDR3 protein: CASSLTSSTDTQYF

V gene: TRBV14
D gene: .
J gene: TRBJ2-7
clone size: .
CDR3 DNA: TGTGCCAGCAGCCAATTCGAGGCCTACGAGCAGTACTTC
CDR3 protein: CASSQFEAYEQYF

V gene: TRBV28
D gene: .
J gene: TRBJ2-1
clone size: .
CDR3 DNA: TGTGCCAGCAGTGGAAGGACTGCCTCCTACAATGAGCAGTTCTTC
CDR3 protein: CASSGRTASYNEQFF

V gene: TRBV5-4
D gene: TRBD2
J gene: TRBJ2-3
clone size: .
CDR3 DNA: TGTGCCAGCAGCTCCCTTTGGGCGGGGGGCCCAAGCACAGATACGCAGTATTTT
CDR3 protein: CASSSLWAGGPSTDTQYF

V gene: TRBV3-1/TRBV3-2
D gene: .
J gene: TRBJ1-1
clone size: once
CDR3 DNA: TGTGCCAGCAGCCAAGGTTCGGTTGAAGCTTTCTTT
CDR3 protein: CASSQGSVEAFF

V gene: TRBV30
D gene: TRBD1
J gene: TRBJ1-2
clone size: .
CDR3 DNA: TGTGCCTGGAGTAGACAGGGAAATGGCTACACCTTC
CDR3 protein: CAWSRQGNGYTF

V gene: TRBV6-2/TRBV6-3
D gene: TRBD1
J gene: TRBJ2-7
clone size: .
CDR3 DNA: TGTGCCAGCAGTCACGCCCGGGACAGGGTGGCCTACGAGCAGTACTTC
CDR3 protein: CASSHARDRVAYEQYF

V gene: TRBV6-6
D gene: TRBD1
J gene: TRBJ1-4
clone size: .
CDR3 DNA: TGTGCCAGCAGGCCCCGGGACAGGGGAAGGGGAAAACTGTTTTTT
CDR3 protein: CASRPRDRGRGKLFF

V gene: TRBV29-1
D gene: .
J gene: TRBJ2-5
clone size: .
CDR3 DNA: TGCAGCGCCTCCCCGAATCACGGGGAGACCCAGTACTTC
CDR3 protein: CSASPNHGETQYF

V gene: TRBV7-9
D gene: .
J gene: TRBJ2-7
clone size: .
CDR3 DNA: TGTGCCAGCAGCTTAGAAACAGGGATGTCCTACGAGCAGTACTTC
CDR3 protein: CASSLETGMSYEQYF

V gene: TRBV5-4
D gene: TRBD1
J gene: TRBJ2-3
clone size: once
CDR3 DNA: TGTGCCAGCAGCGCGAGGGCCGGGACAGGGGGTGTAGATACGCAGTATTTT
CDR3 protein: CASSARAGTGGVDTQYF

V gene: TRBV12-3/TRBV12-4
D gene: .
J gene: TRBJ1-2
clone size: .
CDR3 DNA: TGTGCCAGCAGTTTTGGAGGGAACGGCTACACCTTC
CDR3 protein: CASSFGGNGYTF

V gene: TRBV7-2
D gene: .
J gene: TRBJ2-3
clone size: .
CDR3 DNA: TGTGCCAGCGGGGTCTTCGGGGGCACAGATACGCAGTATTTT
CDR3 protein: CASGVFGGTDTQYF

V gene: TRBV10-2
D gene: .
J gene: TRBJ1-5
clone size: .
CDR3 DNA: TGCGCCAGCAGTGATCAGGGCCCCCAGCCCCAGCATTTT
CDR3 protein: CASSDQGPQPQHF

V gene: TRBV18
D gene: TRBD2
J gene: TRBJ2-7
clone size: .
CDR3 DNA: TGTGCCAGCTCTCCAACCCTGTTCGGGAGGGCCTACGAGCAGTACTTC
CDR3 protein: CASSPTLFGRAYEQYF

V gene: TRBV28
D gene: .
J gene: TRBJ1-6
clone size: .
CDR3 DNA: TGTGCCAGCAGTCCCCAGAGAGGCACCTCCTATAATTCACCCCTCCACTTT
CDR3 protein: CASSPQRGTSYNSPLHF

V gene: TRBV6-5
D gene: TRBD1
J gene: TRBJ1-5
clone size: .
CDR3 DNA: TGTGCCACGACGGGACAGAGCAATCAGCCCCAGCATTTT
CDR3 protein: CATTGQSNQPQHF

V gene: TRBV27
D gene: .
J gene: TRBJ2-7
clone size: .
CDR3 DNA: TGTGCCAGCAGTCCACACACGTCCTACGAGCAGTACTTC
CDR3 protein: CASSPHTSYEQYF

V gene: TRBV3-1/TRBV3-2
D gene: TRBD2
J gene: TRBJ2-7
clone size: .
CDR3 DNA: TGTGCCAGCAGCCAAGGGGTAGCGGGGGCCACCGTAGGGCGGTACTTC
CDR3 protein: CASSQGVAGATVGRYF

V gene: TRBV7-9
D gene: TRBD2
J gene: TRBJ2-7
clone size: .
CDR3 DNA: TGTGCCAGCAGCCGGACTAGCGGGGAGTACGAGCAGTACTTC
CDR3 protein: CASSRTSGEYEQYF

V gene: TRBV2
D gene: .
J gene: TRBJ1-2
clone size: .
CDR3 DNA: TGTGCCAGCAAGGCAGGCACCTATGGCTACACCTTC
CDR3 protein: CASKAGTYGYTF

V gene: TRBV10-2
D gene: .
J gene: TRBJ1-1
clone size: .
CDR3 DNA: TGCGCCAGCAGCTCAGGGATGTGGACTGAAGCTTTCTTT
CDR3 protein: CASSSGMWTEAFF

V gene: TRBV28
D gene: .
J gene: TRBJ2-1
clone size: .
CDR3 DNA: TGTGCCAGCAGTTCCCGAGGGAGCTCCTACAATGAGCAGTTCTTC
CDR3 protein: CASSSRGSSYNEQFF

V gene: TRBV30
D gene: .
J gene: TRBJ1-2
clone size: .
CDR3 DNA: TGTGCCTGGAGTGTACTAAGGGAGGGCGGCTACACCTTC
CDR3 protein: CAWSVLREGGYTF

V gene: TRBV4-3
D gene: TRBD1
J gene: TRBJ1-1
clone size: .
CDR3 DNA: TGCGCCAGCAGCCAACTCGGACAGGGGGCAATAGACACTGAAGCTTTCTTT
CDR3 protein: CASSQLGQGAIDTEAFF

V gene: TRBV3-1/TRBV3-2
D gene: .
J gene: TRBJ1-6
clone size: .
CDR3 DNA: TGTGCCAGCAGCCAAGATCTTCCAGGGTCAGGATCACCCCTCCACTTT
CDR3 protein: CASSQDLPGSGSPLHF

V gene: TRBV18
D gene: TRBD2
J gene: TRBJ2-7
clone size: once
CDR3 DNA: TGTGCCAGCTCACAGGTCGCGGTTAGCGGGGTCGAGCAGTACTTC
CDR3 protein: CASSQVAVSGVEQYF

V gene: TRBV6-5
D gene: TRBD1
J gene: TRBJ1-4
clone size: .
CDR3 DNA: TGTGCCAGCGGGACAGAAAGTGAAAAACTGTTTTTT
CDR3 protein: CASGTESEKLFF

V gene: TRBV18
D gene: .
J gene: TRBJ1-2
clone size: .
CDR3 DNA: TGTGCCAGCTCTCCCGACAGGTTCAACTATGGCTACACCTTC
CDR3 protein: CASSPDRFNYGYTF

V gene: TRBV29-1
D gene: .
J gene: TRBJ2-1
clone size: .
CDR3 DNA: TGCAGCGCGGATGTACAGAGCAATGAGCAGTTCTTC
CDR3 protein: CSADVQSNEQFF

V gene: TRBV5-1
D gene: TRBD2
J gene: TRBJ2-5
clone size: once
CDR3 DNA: TGCGCCAGCAGCTTCGGGGGGGCCCAGGGGGAGACCCAGTACTTC
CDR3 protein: CASSFGGAQGETQYF